Listed here are 30 T cell receptor beta chains from one sample, sequenced in a study of cytomegalovirus exposure and HLA in healthy donors. The PCR contained 60 Vbeta and 13 Jbeta primers. Sequencing used immunoSEQ multiplex PCR; TCRdb keeps in-frame clones, though not all of them. The repertoire holds 85,000 to 100,000 clones, with 86% as singletons. Sequenced input: PBMCs. The receptors were gathered from a man aged 25 to 40 in good health and CMV-seropositive.

This chain joins TRBV28 and TRBJ2-7; 11 bases fit TRBD2. J gave up 4 bases and V 10 bases, and 9 bases lay outside the gene matches. This CDR3 region has 14 residues. Germline CDR1 reads MDHEN; CDR2 reads SYDVKM. This CDR3 is CATTTSGSLYEQYF. As DNA, the CDR3 is TGTGCCACCACAACTAGCGGGAGTCTGTACGAGCAGTACTTC.

V is TRBV28 and J is TRBJ2-2; TRBD2 matches 13 bases. Germline V CDR1 and CDR2: MDHEN, SYDVKM. The CDR3 length is 16 residues. J gave up 5 bases and V 5 bases, and 5 bases lay outside the gene matches. CDR3 nucleotide sequence: TGTGCCAGCAGTCCAGGGACTAGCGGGATAACCGGGGAGCTGTTTTTT. Translated, it gives CASSPGTSGITGELFF.

The chain links TRBV9 to TRBJ2-3; 10 nucleotides agree with TRBD2. CDR1 and CDR2 (germline): SGDLS, YYNGEE. This CDR3 comprises 18 residues. Losses at the gene ends were 3 bases for V and 3 bases for J; bases not matched to a gene: 13. The CDR3 reads CASSDQDRLAGETDTQYF. The CDR3 DNA reads TGTGCCAGCAGCGATCAAGATCGCCTAGCGGGAGAGACAGATACGCAGTATTTT.

This sequence joins TRBV6-1 and TRBJ1-5; D not certain. CDR3 length equals 14 residues. Trimming removed 6 bases from V and 3 bases from J, with 12 bases in between. Looked up from germline, CDR1 is MNHNS and CDR2 is SASEGT. The CDR3 spells CASRRVGYNQPQHF. In DNA, the CDR3 is TGTGCCAGCAGGAGGGTCGGATACAATCAGCCCCAGCATTTT.

The CDR3 nucleotides read TGTGCCAGCAGCGTGGCGGGGAAAGAGACCCAGTACTTC. Residues: CASSVAGKETQYF. J is TRBJ2-5 and V is TRBV9, with D maybe TRBD2 (6 bases). The ends were cut back, 2 bases at V and 3 bases at J, with 8 bases in the middle. The CDR3 sequence is 13 residues long. CDR1 is SGDLS, CDR2 YYNGEE, per germline. Combining the CDR3 with reference TRBV9 and TRBJ2-5 gives the whole variable domain DSGVTQTPKHLITATGQRVTLRCSPRSGDLSVYWYQQSLDQGLQFLIQYYNGEERAKGNILERFSAQQFPDLHSELNLSSLELGDSALYFCASSVAGKETQYFGPGTRLLVL.

This sequence joins TRBV7-2 and TRBJ1-1; tentatively, D is TRBD1 (6 bases). CDR3 length: 15 amino acids. V was pared by 0 bases and J by 4 bases, with 12 bases between. Germline CDR1 and CDR2: SGHTA and FQGNSA. The CDR3 DNA reads TGTGCCAGCAGCTTAGCTCTACAGGGATTCACTGAAGCTTTCTTT. It specifies CASSLALQGFTEAFF.

The chain combines TRBV5-1 with TRBJ2-2, with 7 bases matching TRBD1. CDR3 size: 15 residues. Germline lookup yields CDR1 SGHRS and CDR2 YFSETQ. V lost 5 bases to trimming and J lost 5 bases; unmatched junction nucleotides: 9. CDR3 nucleotide sequence: TGCGCCAGCAGTCCGGAGACAGGGCAAACCGGGGAGCTGTTTTTT. Its translation is CASSPETGQTGELFF.

To note about this clone: This sample includes further DNA sequences coding for the same CDR3. The V and J genes are TRBV5-4 and TRBJ1-2, with TRBD1 as a possible D gene (6 bases). V dropped 2 bases and J dropped 4 bases, with 9 bases sitting between them. This CDR3 has 13 residues. Germline V gives CDR1 SGHNT, CDR2 YYREEE (reference sequence). The DNA of the CDR3 is TGTGCCAGCAGCTTACAGGGTTCCTATGGCTACACCTTC. The encoded protein is CASSLQGSYGYTF.

The chain uses TRBV28 and TRBJ2-7; D perhaps matches TRBD2 (6 bases). Between the trimmed V and J ends, which lost 2 bases and 3 bases, there was a span of 17 bases. The CDR3 is 16 amino acids. Germline lookup yields CDR1 MDHEN and CDR2 SYDVKM. The CDR3 here is CASSLPPRDGHYEQYF. CDR3 in DNA: TGTGCCAGCAGTTTACCCCCGCGGGACGGCCACTACGAGCAGTACTTC.

The V call is TRBV6-6, the J call TRBJ1-4; D not resolved. CDR3 length: 16 residues. Germline assignment: CDR1 MNHNY and CDR2 SVGAGI (reference sequence). The V and J ends lost 5 bases and 4 bases respectively, with 17 bases between them. CDR3 bases: TGTGCCAGCAGTCCCGGAGGTTTCCTCTTTAATGAAAAACTGTTTTTT. It is translated as CASSPGGFLFNEKLFF.

The V call is TRBV5-1, the J call TRBJ1-1; D unclear. Trimming removed 6 bases from V and 0 bases from J, with 9 bases in between. The CDR3 contains 13 residues. In germline, CDR1 is SGHRS, CDR2 YFSETQ. CDR3 sequence reads: CASMIGLNTEAFF. In DNA form, the CDR3 reads TGCGCCAGCATGATCGGTCTGAACACTGAAGCTTTCTTT.

The chain couples TRBV28 to TRBJ1-4, with 8 bases lining up with TRBD1. This CDR3 has 16 residues. The V and J ends lost 10 bases and 1 base, in that order; junction bases with no gene match: 11. Germline V gives CDR1 MDHEN, CDR2 SYDVKM. CDR3 sequence: CATRDRGRVTNEKLFF. The CDR3 DNA sequence: TGTGCCACAAGAGACAGGGGTCGTGTAACTAATGAAAAACTGTTTTTT.

This chain joins TRBV7-3 and TRBJ2-1, with 7 nucleotides matching TRBD2. The J segment lost 0 bases and the V segment lost 8 bases, leaving 7 bases of the junction unmatched. Germline V gene lookup returns CDR1 SGHTA and CDR2 FQGTGA. The CDR3 extends over 15 amino acids. The CDR3 nucleotides are TGTGCCAGCGCGAGCGGGGCAAGCTCCTACAATGAGCAGTTCTTC. Amino acid sequence: CASASGASSYNEQFF.

This chain connects TRBV10-1 to TRBJ1-2; TRBD1 might be the D (6 bases). The V and J ends lost 3 bases and 4 bases respectively, with 9 bases between them. The CDR3 consists of 13 residues. CDR1 is WNHNN, CDR2 SYGVQD, per germline (reference sequence). CDR3 nucleotide sequence: TGCGCCAGCAGTGAAAACAGGGCCTATGGCTACACCTTC. The encoded protein is CASSENRAYGYTF.

The genes are TRBV7-2 and TRBJ2-7; 14 positions agree with TRBD2. Trimming cost V 5 bases and J 5 bases; bases outside gene matches: 5. The germline CDR1 and CDR2 sequences are SGHTA and FQGNSA. The CDR3 extends over 15 amino acids. Here the CDR3 reads CASSPGLAGAHEQYF. CDR3 DNA sequence: TGTGCCAGCAGCCCGGGACTAGCGGGAGCCCACGAGCAGTACTTC.

The V and J genes are TRBV6-5 and TRBJ2-7, with TRBD2 matching 11 bases. The germline V gene has CDR1 MNHEY and CDR2 SVGAGI. CDR3 length: 16 residues. J gave up 2 bases and V 4 bases, and 7 bases lay outside the gene matches. This CDR3 reads CASSWGGTSGTYEQYF. The DNA for the CDR3 is TGTGCCAGCAGTTGGGGAGGGACTAGCGGAACCTACGAGCAGTACTTC.

As concerns this clone: One end of the junction varies from germline; a read error may be responsible. V gene TRBV7-7 combines with J gene TRBJ2-2; 8 bases map to TRBD1. The V gene's germline CDR1 is SSHAT and CDR2 FNYEAQ (reference sequence). The CDR3 has 14 residues. CDR3: CASSRGQGTGELFF. CDR3 nucleotide sequence: TGTGCTAGCAGCAGAGGACAGGGTACCGGGGAGCTGTTTTTT.

The rearrangement links TRBV6-1 to TRBJ2-1; 8 positions agree with TRBD2. Germline V gene sequence: CDR1 MNHNS, CDR2 SASEGT. The J segment lost 1 base and the V segment lost 2 bases, leaving 7 bases of the junction unmatched. The CDR3 spans 17 residues. CDR3 amino acids: CASSENFSGNSYNEQFF. The DNA for the CDR3 is TGTGCCAGCAGTGAAAACTTTAGCGGGAATTCCTACAATGAGCAGTTCTTC.

The genes are TRBV6-4 and TRBJ2-1; 13 positions match TRBD2. The CDR3 runs to 15 residues. Losses at the gene ends were 4 bases for V and 9 bases for J; bases not matched to a gene: 6. Looked up from germline, CDR1 is MRHNA and CDR2 is SNTAGT. CDR3 sequence: CASSAQLAGGGEQFF. CDR3 sequence (DNA): TGTGCCAGCAGTGCCCAACTAGCGGGAGGGGGTGAGCAGTTCTTC.

V gene TRBV29-1 combines with J gene TRBJ2-1; 9 nucleotides match TRBD2. The germline CDR1 and CDR2 sequences are SQVTM and ANQGSEA. V lost 2 bases and J lost 3; bases outside the gene matches: 5. This CDR3 comprises 15 residues. The CDR3 bases are TGCAGCGTTGAAACTTCTAGCGGGAACTACAATGAGCAGTTCTTC. This gives the protein CSVETSSGNYNEQFF.

This rearrangement joins TRBV10-2 to TRBJ2-7, with 9 bases matching TRBD2. Germline values: CDR1 WSHSY, CDR2 SAAADI. The trim removed 3 bases at V and 6 bases at J, leaving 9 bases unmatched. This CDR3 has 15 residues. CDR3 residues: CASSDTSGRYSEQYF. DNA of the CDR3: TGCGCCAGCAGTGATACAAGCGGGAGGTATTCCGAGCAGTACTTC.

The CDR3 coding sequence is TGTGCCAGCTCACCAACAGGAAACAATGAGCAGTTCTTC. Translating it yields CASSPTGNNEQFF. V usage is TRBV18 and J usage is TRBJ2-1; a possible D gene is TRBD1 (5 bases). The CDR3 is 13 residues long. CDR1 KGHSH and CDR2 LQKENI come from the germline V gene. V was pared by 2 bases and J by 5 bases, with 7 bases between.

This sequence joins TRBV20-1 and TRBJ2-7; D perhaps matches TRBD2 (5 bases). V gave up 4 bases and J gave up 6 bases, with 7 bases separating them. Germline CDR1 DFQATT, CDR2 SNEGSKA (reference sequence). The CDR3 extends over 10 amino acids. In nucleotides, the CDR3 is TGCAGTGCTAAAACTAGCGAGCAGTACTTC. Translation gives CSAKTSEQYF.

The V and J genes are TRBV5-8 and TRBJ1-5; D may be TRBD1 (6 bases). The V end was cut by 6 bases, the J end by 4 bases, with 14 bases between. Germline CDR1 SGHTS, CDR2 YDEGEE. This CDR3 is 14 amino acids long. CDR3 nucleotides: TGTGCCAGCACCATCCGGGGGGCAAATCAGCCCCAGCATTTT. This gives the protein CASTIRGANQPQHF.

CDR3 protein: CSVRGLVSHEQYF. The CDR3 DNA is TGCAGCGTGAGGGGACTAGTATCCCACGAGCAGTACTTC. The V gene is TRBV29-1, the J gene TRBJ2-5; 8 nucleotides align to TRBD2. Judging by the DNA end, TRBJ2-7 fits better; the J call may be wrong. Germline CDR1 is SQVTM and CDR2 is ANQGSEA. This CDR3 contains 13 residues.

The genes are TRBV5-1 and TRBJ2-1, with TRBD1 as a possible D gene (6 bases). This CDR3 has 13 residues. Germline V gives CDR1 SGHRS, CDR2 YFSETQ. V gave up 0 bases and J gave up 8 bases, with 9 bases separating them. The CDR3 DNA reads as TGCGCCAGCAGCTTGGACAGGGAATATGAGCAGTTCTTC. This codes for CASSLDREYEQFF. Full variable domain (remainder filled in from reference TRBV5-1 and TRBJ2-1): KAGVTQTPRYLIKTRGQQVTLSCSPISGHRSVSWYQQTPGQGLQFLFEYFSETQRNKGNFPGRFSGRQFSNSRSEMNVSTLELGDSALYLCASSLDREYEQFFGPGTRLTVL.

V usage is TRBV5-4 and J usage is TRBJ2-7, with D unclear. V was cut by 2 bases and J by 0 bases, with 15 bases left in between. CDR3 length: 16 amino acids. Per germline, CDR1 SGHNT and CDR2 YYREEE (reference sequence). CDR3 sequence (DNA): TGTGCCAGCAGCTTCTCCTTAAGCAGCGACTCCTACGAGCAGTACTTC. This gives the protein CASSFSLSSDSYEQYF.

This clone appeared a single time. The rearrangement uses TRBV7-6 and TRBJ1-1, with a weak D call TRBD1 (5 bases). The CDR3 has 13 amino acids. Germline V CDR1 and CDR2: SGHVS, FNYEAQ. V lost 5 bases to trimming and J lost 5 bases, with 12 bases between them. This CDR3 is CASSISQGTEAFF. The DNA for the CDR3 is TGTGCCAGCAGCATCTCTCAGGGAACTGAAGCTTTCTTT. The full variable domain, its missing parts supplied by reference TRBV7-6 and TRBJ1-1, is GAGVSQSPRYKVTKRGQDVALRCDPISGHVSLYWYRQALGQGPEFLTYFNYEAQQDKSGLPNDRFSAERPEGSISTLTIQRTEQRDSAMYRCASSISQGTEAFFGQGTRLTVV.

The chain couples TRBV28 to TRBJ2-5; 9 bases match TRBD1. The V segment lost 2 bases and the J segment 3 bases; nucleotides outside the gene matches: 13. Germline-derived CDR1 and CDR2 are MDHEN and SYDVKM. The CDR3 covers 18 residues. CDR3 DNA: TGTGCCAGCAGTTTAGACCGATCCGGGACAGGGATCGAAGAGACCCAGTACTTC. This translates into CASSLDRSGTGIEETQYF.

The chain is built from TRBV18 and TRBJ1-1, with unresolved D. In germline, CDR1 is KGHSH, CDR2 LQKENI. The V and J ends lost 2 bases and 9 bases respectively, with 10 bases between them. This CDR3 comprises 12 residues. As DNA, the CDR3 is TGTGCCAGCTCACCAGGGCAGGATAAAGCTTTCTTT. It specifies CASSPGQDKAFF. The complete variable domain, with remaining parts taken from reference TRBV18 and TRBJ1-1, reads NAGVMQNPRHLVRRRGQEARLRCSPMKGHSHVYWYRQLPEEGLKFMVYLQKENIIDESGMPKERFSAEFPKEGPSILRIQQVVRGDSAAYFCASSPGQDKAFFGQGTRLTVV.